A selection of T cell receptor beta chains follows, all from one sample in a study of low-dose radiotherapy and immunotherapy resistance in tumors. TCRdb re-called the reads through MiXCR, storing one row per CDR3 protein. The table has around 99,000 distinct CDR3 sequences, just under 9.5% seen once. The material sequenced was PBMCs, taken before treatment. The receptors here all came from a male donor with prostate cancer. Each CDR3 is given with its conserved first and last residue. Fields, in order: CDR3 length, J gene, V gene, D gene, clone size, CDR3 protein, CDR3 DNA. A D gene is named only where the DNA matches it firmly. Clone size is shown for a subset of rows, as once, few, many or a class of expanded clone.

CDR3 length: 14; J gene: TRBJ2-1; V gene: TRBV2; D gene: TRBD2; clone size: many; CDR3 protein: CASSLSGIYNEQFF; CDR3 DNA: TGTGCCAGCAGTTTAAGCGGGATCTACAATGAGCAGTTCTTC
CDR3 length: 19; J gene: TRBJ1-5; V gene: TRBV19; D gene: TRBD1; clone size: NA; CDR3 protein: CASRRQQGAFSASNQPQHF; CDR3 DNA: TGTGCCAGTCGACGCCAACAGGGGGCCTTTTCCGCTAGCAATCAGCCCCAGCATTTT
CDR3 length: 17; J gene: TRBJ2-3; V gene: TRBV7-2; D gene: TRBD1; clone size: many; CDR3 protein: CASSLVRDRGPGDTQYF; CDR3 DNA: TGTGCCAGCAGCTTAGTCCGGGACAGGGGGCCTGGAGATACGCAGTATTTT
CDR3 length: 17; J gene: TRBJ2-2; V gene: TRBV28; D gene: TRBD1; clone size: many; CDR3 protein: CASSLSAGGIRTGELFF; CDR3 DNA: TGTGCCAGCAGTTTATCTGCAGGGGGAATCCGTACCGGGGAGCTGTTTTTT
CDR3 length: 11; J gene: TRBJ2-7; V gene: TRBV28; D gene: NA; clone size: many; CDR3 protein: CASSQPYEQYF; CDR3 DNA: TGTGCCAGCAGTCAACCCTACGAGCAGTACTTC
CDR3 length: 13; J gene: TRBJ2-3; V gene: TRBV4-3; D gene: NA; clone size: many; CDR3 protein: CASSQALSDTQYF; CDR3 DNA: TGCGCCAGCAGCCAAGCTCTCTCGGATACGCAGTATTTT
CDR3 length: 14; J gene: TRBJ1-1; V gene: TRBV9; D gene: NA; clone size: many; CDR3 protein: CASSAFDRSPEAFF; CDR3 DNA: TGTGCCAGCAGCGCCTTCGACAGGTCCCCTGAAGCTTTCTTT
CDR3 length: 10; J gene: TRBJ1-1; V gene: TRBV29-1; D gene: NA; clone size: many; CDR3 protein: CSVKNTEAFF; CDR3 DNA: TGCAGCGTAAAGAACACTGAAGCTTTCTTT
CDR3 length: 14; J gene: TRBJ2-5; V gene: TRBV28; D gene: NA; clone size: many; CDR3 protein: CASTRGGGMETQYF; CDR3 DNA: TGTGCCAGCACCAGAGGGGGGGGGATGGAGACCCAGTACTTC
CDR3 length: 17; J gene: TRBJ2-6; V gene: TRBV4-3; D gene: NA; clone size: many; CDR3 protein: CASSQDGASSGANVLTF; CDR3 DNA: TGCGCCAGCAGCCAAGACGGGGCTAGCTCTGGGGCCAACGTCCTGACTTTC
CDR3 length: 16; J gene: TRBJ1-1; V gene: TRBV19; D gene: NA; clone size: many; CDR3 protein: CASSSFLRIMNTEAFF; CDR3 DNA: TGTGCCAGTAGTTCTTTTCTTAGAATTATGAACACTGAAGCTTTCTTT
CDR3 length: 12; J gene: TRBJ1-2; V gene: TRBV29-1; D gene: TRBD1; clone size: many; CDR3 protein: CSVGTGGHGYTF; CDR3 DNA: TGCAGCGTGGGGACAGGGGGCCATGGCTACACCTTC
CDR3 length: 16; J gene: TRBJ2-7; V gene: TRBV20-1; D gene: TRBD2; clone size: many; CDR3 protein: CSARSDGGRAPSEQYF; CDR3 DNA: TGCAGTGCTAGGTCGGATGGCGGGAGGGCCCCTAGCGAGCAGTACTTC
CDR3 length: 15; J gene: TRBJ1-1; V gene: TRBV7-2; D gene: NA; clone size: many; CDR3 protein: CASSLDPLGSPQAFF; CDR3 DNA: TGTGCCAGCAGCTTAGATCCTTTGGGCTCACCCCAAGCTTTCTTT
CDR3 length: 15; J gene: TRBJ1-3; V gene: TRBV7-2; D gene: TRBD1; clone size: many; CDR3 protein: CASSLAGQPGNTIYF; CDR3 DNA: TGTGCCAGCAGCTTAGCGGGACAGCCTGGAAACACCATATATTTT
CDR3 length: 15; J gene: TRBJ2-1; V gene: TRBV10-2; D gene: NA; clone size: many; CDR3 protein: CASSGGTVIDNEQFF; CDR3 DNA: TGCGCCAGCAGTGGCGGGACTGTCATCGACAATGAGCAGTTCTTC
CDR3 length: 16; J gene: TRBJ2-7; V gene: TRBV29-1; D gene: TRBD2; clone size: many; CDR3 protein: CSPPSGLAGGPHEQYF; CDR3 DNA: TGCAGCCCTCCATCAGGGCTAGCGGGAGGGCCCCACGAGCAGTACTTC
CDR3 length: 15; J gene: TRBJ2-1; V gene: TRBV11-2; D gene: NA; clone size: many; CDR3 protein: CASSLTSVSWNEQFF; CDR3 DNA: TGTGCCAGCAGCTTAACCAGCGTGAGTTGGAATGAGCAGTTCTTC
CDR3 length: 15; J gene: TRBJ2-1; V gene: TRBV6-5; D gene: NA; clone size: NA; CDR3 protein: CASSYSSLAVNEQFF; CDR3 DNA: TGTGCCAGCAGTTACTCGAGCCTAGCTGTCAATGAGCAGTTCTTC